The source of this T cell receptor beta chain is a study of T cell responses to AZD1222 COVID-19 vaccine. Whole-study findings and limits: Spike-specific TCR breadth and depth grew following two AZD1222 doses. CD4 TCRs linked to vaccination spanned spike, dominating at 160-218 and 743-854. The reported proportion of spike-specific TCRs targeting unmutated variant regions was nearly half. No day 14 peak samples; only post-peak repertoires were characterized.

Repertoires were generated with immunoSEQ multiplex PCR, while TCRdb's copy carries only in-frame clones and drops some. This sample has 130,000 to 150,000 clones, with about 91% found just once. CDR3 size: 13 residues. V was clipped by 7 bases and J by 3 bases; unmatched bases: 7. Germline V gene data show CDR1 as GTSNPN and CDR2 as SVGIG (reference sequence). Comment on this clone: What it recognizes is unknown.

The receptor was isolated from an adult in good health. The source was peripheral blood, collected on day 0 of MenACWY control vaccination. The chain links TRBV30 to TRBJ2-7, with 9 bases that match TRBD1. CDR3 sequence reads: CASTTGGFYEQYF. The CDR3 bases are TGTGCCTCGACGACAGGGGGTTTCTACGAGCAGTACTTC.